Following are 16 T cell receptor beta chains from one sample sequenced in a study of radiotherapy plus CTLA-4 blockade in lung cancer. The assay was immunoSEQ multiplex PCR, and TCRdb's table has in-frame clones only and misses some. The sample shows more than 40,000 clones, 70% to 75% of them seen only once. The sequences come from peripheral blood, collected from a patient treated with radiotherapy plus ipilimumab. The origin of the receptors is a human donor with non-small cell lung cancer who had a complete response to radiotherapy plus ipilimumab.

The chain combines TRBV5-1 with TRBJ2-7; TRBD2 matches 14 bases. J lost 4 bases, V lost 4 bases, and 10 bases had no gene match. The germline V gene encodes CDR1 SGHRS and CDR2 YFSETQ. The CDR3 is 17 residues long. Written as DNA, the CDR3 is TGCGCCAGCAGCAGGGGGACTAGCGGGAGTGGAGAGTACGAGCAGTACTTC. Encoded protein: CASSRGTSGSGEYEQYF.

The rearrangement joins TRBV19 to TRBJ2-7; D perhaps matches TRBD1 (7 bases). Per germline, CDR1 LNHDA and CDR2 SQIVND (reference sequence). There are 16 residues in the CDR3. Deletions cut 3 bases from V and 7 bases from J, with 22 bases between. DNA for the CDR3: TGTGCCAGTAGTATTGGGGGGTCAGGGGGAATCGGAGAGCAGTACTTC. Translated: CASSIGGSGGIGEQYF.

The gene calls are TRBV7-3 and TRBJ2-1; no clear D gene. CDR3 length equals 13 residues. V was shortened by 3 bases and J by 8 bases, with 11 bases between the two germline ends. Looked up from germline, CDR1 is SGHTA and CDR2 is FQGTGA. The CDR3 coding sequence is TGTGCCAGCAGCTTCGTCCCTCTCGATGAGCAGTTCTTC. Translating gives CASSFVPLDEQFF.

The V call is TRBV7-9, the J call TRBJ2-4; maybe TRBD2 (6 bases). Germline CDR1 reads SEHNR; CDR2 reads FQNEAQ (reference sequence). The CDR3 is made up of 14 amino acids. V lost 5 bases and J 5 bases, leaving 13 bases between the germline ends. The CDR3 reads CASSTWTIQNIQYF. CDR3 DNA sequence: TGTGCCAGCAGCACCTGGACTATACAAAACATTCAGTACTTC. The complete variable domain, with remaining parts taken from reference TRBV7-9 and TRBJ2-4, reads DTGVSQNPRHKITKRGQNVTFRCDPISEHNRLYWYRQTLGQGPEFLTYFQNEAQLEKSRLLSDRFSAERPKGSFSTLEIQRTEQGDSAMYLCASSTWTIQNIQYFGAGTRLSVL.

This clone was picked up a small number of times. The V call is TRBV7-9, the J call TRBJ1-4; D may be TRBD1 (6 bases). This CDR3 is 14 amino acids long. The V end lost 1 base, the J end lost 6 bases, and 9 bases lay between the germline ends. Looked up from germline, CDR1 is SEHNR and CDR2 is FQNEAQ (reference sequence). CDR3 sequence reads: CASSLGTDHEKLFF. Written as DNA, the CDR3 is TGTGCCAGCAGCTTAGGGACAGACCATGAAAAACTGTTTTTT.

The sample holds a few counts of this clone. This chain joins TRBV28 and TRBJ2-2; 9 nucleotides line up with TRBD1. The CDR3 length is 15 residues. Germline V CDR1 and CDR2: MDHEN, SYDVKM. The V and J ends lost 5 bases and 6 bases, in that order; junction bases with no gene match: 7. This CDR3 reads CASSTTGTGSGELFF. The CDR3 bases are TGTGCCAGCAGTACAACCGGGACAGGGTCCGGGGAGCTGTTTTTT.

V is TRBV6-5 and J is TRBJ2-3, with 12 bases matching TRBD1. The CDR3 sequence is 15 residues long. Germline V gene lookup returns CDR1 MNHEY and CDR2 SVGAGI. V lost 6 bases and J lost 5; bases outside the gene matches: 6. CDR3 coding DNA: TGTGCCAGCAGAACGGGACAGGGGGCTGTAGATACGCAGTATTTT. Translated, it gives CASRTGQGAVDTQYF.

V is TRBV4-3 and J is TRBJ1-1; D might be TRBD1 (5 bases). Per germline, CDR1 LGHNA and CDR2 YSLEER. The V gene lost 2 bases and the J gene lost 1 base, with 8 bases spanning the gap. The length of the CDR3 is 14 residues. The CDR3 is CASSQQGRNTEAFF. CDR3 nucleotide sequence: TGCGCCAGCAGCCAACAGGGCAGGAACACTGAAGCTTTCTTT.

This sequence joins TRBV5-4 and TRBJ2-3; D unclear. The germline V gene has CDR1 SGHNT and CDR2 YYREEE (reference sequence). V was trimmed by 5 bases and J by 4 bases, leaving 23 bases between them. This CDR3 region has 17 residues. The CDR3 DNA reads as TGTGCCAGCAGTACTCCCGACCGGGTCCCCCTCGCAGATACGCAGTATTTT. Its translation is CASSTPDRVPLADTQYF. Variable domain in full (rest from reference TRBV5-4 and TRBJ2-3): ETGVTQSPTHLIKTRGQQVTLRCSSQSGHNTVSWYQQALGQGPQFIFQYYREEENGRGNFPPRFSGLQFPNYSSELNVNALELDDSALYLCASSTPDRVPLADTQYFGPGTRLTVL.

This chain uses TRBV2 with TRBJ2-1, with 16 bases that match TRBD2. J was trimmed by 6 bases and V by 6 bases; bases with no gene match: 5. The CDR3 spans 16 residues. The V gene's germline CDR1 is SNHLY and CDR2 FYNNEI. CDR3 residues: CASRVGLAGGINEQFF. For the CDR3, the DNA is TGTGCCAGCAGGGTGGGACTAGCGGGGGGGATCAATGAGCAGTTCTTC.

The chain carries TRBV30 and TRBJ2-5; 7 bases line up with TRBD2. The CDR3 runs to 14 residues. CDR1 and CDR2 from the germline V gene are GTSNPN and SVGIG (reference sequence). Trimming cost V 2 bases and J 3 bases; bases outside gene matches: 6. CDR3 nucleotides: TGTGCCTGGAGTTATTGGGCGGGAGAAGAGACCCAGTACTTC. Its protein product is CAWSYWAGEETQYF.

The CDR3 bases are TGTGCCAGTAGCCCTTCGGACAGGGGGAGCAATCAGCCCCAGCATTTT. The encoded protein is CASSPSDRGSNQPQHF. This chain uses TRBV19 with TRBJ1-5, with 10 nucleotides matching TRBD1. CDR3 length equals 16 residues. Germline CDR1 LNHDA, CDR2 SQIVND (reference sequence). The V segment lost 6 bases and the J segment 1 base; nucleotides outside the gene matches: 6. The variable domain in full, with the rest retrieved from reference TRBV19 and TRBJ1-5, is DGGITQSPKYLFRKEGQNVTLSCEQNLNHDAMYWYRQDPGQGLRLIYYSQIVNDFQKGDIAEGYSVSREKKESFPLTVTSAQKNPTAFYLCASSPSDRGSNQPQHFGDGTRLSIL.

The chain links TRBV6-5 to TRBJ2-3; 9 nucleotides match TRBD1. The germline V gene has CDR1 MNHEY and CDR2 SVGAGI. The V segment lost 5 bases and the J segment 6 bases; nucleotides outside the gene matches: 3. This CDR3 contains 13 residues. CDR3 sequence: CASSGTGSDTQYF. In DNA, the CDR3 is TGTGCCAGCAGTGGGACAGGGTCCGATACGCAGTATTTT.

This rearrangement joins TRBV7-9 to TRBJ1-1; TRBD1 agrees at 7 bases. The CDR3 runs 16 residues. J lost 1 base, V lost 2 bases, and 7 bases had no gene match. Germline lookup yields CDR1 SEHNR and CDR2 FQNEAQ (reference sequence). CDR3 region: CASSLFLGQQNTEAFF. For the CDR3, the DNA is TGTGCCAGCAGCTTATTTTTGGGACAGCAGAACACTGAAGCTTTCTTT.

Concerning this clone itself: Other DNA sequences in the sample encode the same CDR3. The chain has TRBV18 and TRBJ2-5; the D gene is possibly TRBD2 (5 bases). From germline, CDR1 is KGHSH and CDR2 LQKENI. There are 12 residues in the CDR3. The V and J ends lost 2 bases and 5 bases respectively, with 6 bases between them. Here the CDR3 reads CASSPTGETQYF. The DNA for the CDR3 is TGTGCCAGCTCACCAACGGGGGAGACCCAGTACTTC. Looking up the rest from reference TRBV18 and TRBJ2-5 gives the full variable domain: NAGVMQNPRHLVRRRGQEARLRCSPMKGHSHVYWYRQLPEEGLKFMVYLQKENIIDESGMPKERFSAEFPKEGPSILRIQQVVRGDSAAYFCASSPTGETQYFGPGTRLLVL.

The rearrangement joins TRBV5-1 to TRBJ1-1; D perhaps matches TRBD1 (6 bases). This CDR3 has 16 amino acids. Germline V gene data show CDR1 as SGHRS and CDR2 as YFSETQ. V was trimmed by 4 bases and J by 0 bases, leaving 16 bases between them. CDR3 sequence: CASSPGQLTMNTEAFF. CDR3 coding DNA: TGCGCCAGCAGCCCTGGACAGCTTACTATGAACACTGAAGCTTTCTTT.